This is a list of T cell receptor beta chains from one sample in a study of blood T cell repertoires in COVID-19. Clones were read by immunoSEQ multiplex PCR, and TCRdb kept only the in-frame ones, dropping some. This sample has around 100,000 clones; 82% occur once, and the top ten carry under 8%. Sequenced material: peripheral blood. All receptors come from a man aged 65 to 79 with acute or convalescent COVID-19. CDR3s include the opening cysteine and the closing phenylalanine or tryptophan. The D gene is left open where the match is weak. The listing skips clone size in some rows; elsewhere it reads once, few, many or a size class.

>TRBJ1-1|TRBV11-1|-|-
TGTGCCAGCAGCTCCCAGGGAGGCACTGAAGCTTTCTTT
CASSSQGGTEAFF
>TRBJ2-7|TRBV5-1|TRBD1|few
TGCGCCAGCAGCCCAATGACAGGGGGCTCCTACGAGCAGTACTTC
CASSPMTGGSYEQYF
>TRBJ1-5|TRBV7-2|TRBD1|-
TGTGCCAGCAGCTTAGGACAGGGGTCCGGCAATCAGCCCCAGCATTTT
CASSLGQGSGNQPQHF
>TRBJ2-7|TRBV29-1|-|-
TGCAGCGTTGAAAGGTTGGGACACACTTACGAGCAGTACTTC
CSVERLGHTYEQYF
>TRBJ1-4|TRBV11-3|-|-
TGTGCCAGCAGCCCACGTCGAAGGGGCCGGACTGAAAAACTGTTTTTT
CASSPRRRGRTEKLFF
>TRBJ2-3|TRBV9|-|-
TGTGCCAGCAGCACCGACGGGTCCACAGATACGCAGTATTTT
CASSTDGSTDTQYF
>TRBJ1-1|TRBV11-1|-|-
TGTGCCAGCAGCCCGGATGATCGGGGGATTTACACTGAAGCTTTCTTT
CASSPDDRGIYTEAFF
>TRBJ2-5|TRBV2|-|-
TGTGCCAGCGGAAGGGAGCAAGAGACCCAGTACTTC
CASGREQETQYF
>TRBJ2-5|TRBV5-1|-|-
TGCGCCAGCAGCTTGGATCCAGCGGGCGGAGAGACCCAGTACTTC
CASSLDPAGGETQYF
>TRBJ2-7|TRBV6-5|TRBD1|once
TGTGCCAGCATCGCCGGACAGGGCGGGGAGCAGTACTTC
CASIAGQGGEQYF
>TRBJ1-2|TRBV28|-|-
TGTGCCAGCAGTGTAACAGGGTTACGGAGAGGTGGCTACACCTTC
CASSVTGLRRGGYTF
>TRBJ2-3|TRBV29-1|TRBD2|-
TGCAGCGTCTTAGGGACTAGCGGAAGAGTTAGCACAGATACGCAGTATTTT
CSVLGTSGRVSTDTQYF
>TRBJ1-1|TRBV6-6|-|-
TGTGCCAGCAGTTATGGAGGGTCGGCCACTGAAGCTTTCTTT
CASSYGGSATEAFF
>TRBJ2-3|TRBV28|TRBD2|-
TGTGCCAGCAGTTTCTCCGGGACTAGCGGGAGACTCGGCACAGATACGCAGTATTTT
CASSFSGTSGRLGTDTQYF
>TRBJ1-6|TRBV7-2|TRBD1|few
TGTGCCAGCAGCTTAATGATGGGACAGGGGTATTCACCCCTCCACTTT
CASSLMMGQGYSPLHF
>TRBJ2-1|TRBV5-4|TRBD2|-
TGTGCCAGCAGCTTGGGGGGGCTAGCGGGAGTCCTGAATGAGCAGTTCTTC
CASSLGGLAGVLNEQFF
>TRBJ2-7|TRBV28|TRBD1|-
TGTGCCAGCAGTTCCGGCGTCCGGGACAGGTACTACGAGCAGTACTTC
CASSSGVRDRYYEQYF
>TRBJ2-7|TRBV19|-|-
TGTGCCAGTAGTCCCCAACAGGGCTCCTACGAGCAGTACTTC
CASSPQQGSYEQYF
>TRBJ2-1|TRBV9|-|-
TGTGCCAGCAGCGTCCTAACCCCAGCCGGGTCTCAAAACAATGAGCAGTTCTTC
CASSVLTPAGSQNNEQFF
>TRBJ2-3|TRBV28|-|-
TGTGCCAGCATCGCCACGGCGGGAAGCTCTAGCACAGATACGCAGTATTTT
CASIATAGSSSTDTQYF
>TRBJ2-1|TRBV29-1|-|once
TGCAGCGTCTACTACAATGAGCAGTTCTTC
CSVYYNEQFF
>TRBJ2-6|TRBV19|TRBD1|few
TGTGCCAGTAGTACCGGACAGGGGGCATCTGGGGCCAACGTCCTGACTTTC
CASSTGQGASGANVLTF
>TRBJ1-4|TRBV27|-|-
TGTGCCAGCAGCATGTGGGGGCAGGAAGAAAAACTGTTTTTT
CASSMWGQEEKLFF
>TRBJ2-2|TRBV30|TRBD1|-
TGTGCCTACAGGACAGGCCTAAACACCGGGGAGCTGTTTTTT
CAYRTGLNTGELFF
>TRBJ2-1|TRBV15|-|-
TGTGCCACCAGCAGGCCGGGGAATGAGCAGTTCTTC
CATSRPGNEQFF
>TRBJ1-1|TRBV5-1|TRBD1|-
TGCGCCAGCAGCTCGGACAGGGGGGGAACTGAAGCTTTCTTT
CASSSDRGGTEAFF
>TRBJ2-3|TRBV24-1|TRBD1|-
TGTGCCACCCAACCAGGGCAGGGGGCAGGGGATACGCAGTATTTT
CATQPGQGAGDTQYF
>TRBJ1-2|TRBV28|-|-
TGTGCCAGCAGCATAGGACAGTCGGTCTATGGCTACACCTTC
CASSIGQSVYGYTF
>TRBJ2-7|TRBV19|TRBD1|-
TGTGCCAGTAGTACGGACAGGGCTCGAGAGCAGTACTTC
CASSTDRAREQYF
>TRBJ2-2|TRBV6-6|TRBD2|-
TGTGCCAGCAGTCCCCTAGCGGGGGGTGTACACACCGGGGAGCTGTTTTTT
CASSPLAGGVHTGELFF
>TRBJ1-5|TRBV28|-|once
TGTGCCAGCAGTTTAGGAGGGAACGCAAATCAGCCCCAGCATTTT
CASSLGGNANQPQHF
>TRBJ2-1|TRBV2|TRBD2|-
TGTGCCAGCAGGCGGGAGCACTACAATGAGCAGTTCTTC
CASRREHYNEQFF
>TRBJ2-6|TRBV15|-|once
TGTGCCACCAGCAGAGATCCACTTTCCGGGGCCAACGTCCTGACTTTC
CATSRDPLSGANVLTF
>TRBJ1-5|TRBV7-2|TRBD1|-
TGTGCCAGCAGCCCCAGGGGGGAGCCCCAGCATTTT
CASSPRGEPQHF
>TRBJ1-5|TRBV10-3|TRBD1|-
TGTGCCATCAGTGCGGACAGGGAATCCAATCAGCCCCAGCATTTT
CAISADRESNQPQHF
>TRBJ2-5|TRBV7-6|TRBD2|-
TGTGCCAGCAGCCGGAAAGGACTAGCGGGGGGAAAAGAGACCCAGTACTTC
CASSRKGLAGGKETQYF
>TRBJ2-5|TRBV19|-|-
TGTGCCAGTATTGGGAGGACCCAGTACTTC
CASIGRTQYF
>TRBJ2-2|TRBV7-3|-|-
TGTGCCAGCAGCCCCCCTCGGGACACCGGGGAGCTGTTTTTT
CASSPPRDTGELFF
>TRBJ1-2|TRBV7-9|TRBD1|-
TGTGCCAGCAGCTTTACAGGGGGCAACTATGGCTACACCTTC
CASSFTGGNYGYTF
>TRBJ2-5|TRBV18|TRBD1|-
TGTGCCAGCTCAGACCGACAGGGTGTGCGGGAGACCCAGTACTTC
CASSDRQGVRETQYF
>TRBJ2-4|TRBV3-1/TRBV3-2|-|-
TGTGCCAGCAGCCCCACCGCTACTCCAGGAAACATTCAGTACTTC
CASSPTATPGNIQYF
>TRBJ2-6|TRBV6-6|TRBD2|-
TGTGCCAGCAGTCCTCCGGGGGGACCCGGGGCCTTCGTCTCTGGGGCCAACGTCCTGACTTTC
CASSPPGGPGAFVSGANVLTF
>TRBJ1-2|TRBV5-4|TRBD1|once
TGTGCCAGCAGCTTGTCCGGGACAGATAACTATGGCTACACCTTC
CASSLSGTDNYGYTF
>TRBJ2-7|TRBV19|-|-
TGTGCCAGTAGCCGGGGGACGGTGGCCTACGAGCAGTACTTC
CASSRGTVAYEQYF